This T cell receptor beta chain appears in the sequencing data of a study of molecular identifiers for immune sequencing clone quantification. On the study more broadly: For replicates, RNA isolated from roughly 20,000 or 100,000 naive CD8 cells was divided into five portions, of which four were sequenced.

A single record per CDR3 protein comes from TCRdb applying MiXCR to the PCR reads. The sample holds around 320,000 distinct CDR3 sequences, 24% seen once. This clonotype was counted at least ten times. Germline CDR1 SGHNT, CDR2 YYREEE (reference sequence). This CDR3 is 15 amino acids long. Trimming pared 2 bases from V and 4 bases from J, leaving 16 bases between. Naive CD8 T cells were sorted, and the gate applied was CD8+CD4-CCR7+CD45RA+. This receptor was obtained from a human donor in good health. Some libraries in this study had Jurkat cell RNA spiked in. The V call is TRBV5-4, the J call TRBJ2-7; D is possibly TRBD1 (6 bases). Sequenced: naive CD8+ T cells from blood, with Jurkat cell RNA spiked in. Subset denoted: FACS-sorted CD8+CD4-CCR7+CD45RA+ naive T cells. CDR3 coding DNA: TGTGCCAGCAGCTTTCAATCGGACAGTTCGTACGAGCAGTACTTC. This gives the protein CASSFQSDSSYEQYF.